Presented here are 19 T cell receptor beta chains from one specimen sequenced in a study of blood T cell repertoires in COVID-19. Only in-frame clones appear in the TCRdb table, and some are missing; sequencing was by immunoSEQ multiplex PCR. The repertoire has about 380,000 clones, approximately 90% of them found once; the top ten carry approximately 1.2%. Specimen: PBMCs or T cells enriched from blood (not recorded which). These receptors were obtained from a woman aged 18-29 years who had recovered from COVID-19.

V gene TRBV6-5 combines with J gene TRBJ2-7; TRBD1 matches 7 bases. The CDR3 has 14 amino acids. With 6 bases clipped from V and 0 bases from J, the junction kept 5 bases outside the gene matches. From germline, CDR1 is MNHEY and CDR2 SVGAGI. The CDR3 nucleotides read TGTGCCAGCAGGAACAGGGGCGACTCCTACGAGCAGTACTTC. Residues: CASRNRGDSYEQYF.

The chain is built from TRBV30 and TRBJ1-1, with a possible D match to TRBD1 (5 bases). There are 12 residues in the CDR3. V dropped 0 bases and J dropped 11 bases, with 13 bases sitting between them. CDR1 and CDR2 from the germline V gene are GTSNPN and SVGIG (reference sequence). As DNA, the CDR3 is TGTGCCTGGAGTGTTGGGGGGAGACGGGCTTTCTTT. This translates into CAWSVGGRRAFF.

The CDR3 protein is CASSLGQGTEAFF. The CDR3 coding sequence is TGTGCCAGCAGCTTAGGTCAGGGTACGGAAGCTTTCTTT. This sequence joins TRBV7-2 and TRBJ1-1; tentative D call: TRBD1 (5 bases). The CDR3 covers 13 residues. In germline, CDR1 is SGHTA, CDR2 FQGNSA. V was shortened by 1 base and J by 8 bases, with 11 bases between the two germline ends.

This clone has a single count. Distinct nucleotide sequences in the sample also encode this CDR3. This chain links TRBV5-1 with TRBJ2-3, with a weak D call TRBD2 (5 bases). The V gene's germline CDR1 is SGHRS and CDR2 YFSETQ. V lost 1 base to trimming and J lost 3 bases, with 9 bases between them. The length of the CDR3 is 14 residues. The CDR3 bases are TGCGCCAGCAGCTTGCGAGGGCCGACAGATACGCAGTATTTT. It translates to CASSLRGPTDTQYF.

The chain links TRBV7-9 to TRBJ1-5; D is undetermined. V was pared by 1 base and J by 11 bases, with 12 bases between. The CDR3 has 13 amino acids. CDR1 is SEHNR, CDR2 FQNEAQ, per germline (reference sequence). In nucleotides, the CDR3 is TGTGCCAGCAGCTTAGAGGCAATCGGAGCCCAGCATTTT. Its protein is CASSLEAIGAQHF.

This chain joins TRBV11-2 and TRBJ2-4; 8 bases map to TRBD1. This CDR3 contains 15 residues. V shed 4 bases and J 7 bases; nucleotides not matched to a gene: 9. The germline V gene has CDR1 SGHAT and CDR2 FQNNGV. This CDR3 is CASSSPATGVNIQYF. The CDR3, as DNA: TGTGCCAGCAGCTCTCCAGCGACAGGGGTTAACATTCAGTACTTC.

CDR3 nucleotides: TGCGCCAGCAAGGAAAGCGAGGGCGTTGAAGCTTTCTTT. Its protein is CASKESEGVEAFF. The V call is TRBV5-1, the J call TRBJ1-1, with D unclear. The ends were cut back, 6 bases at V and 7 bases at J, with 16 bases in the middle. CDR1 and CDR2 from the germline V gene are SGHRS and YFSETQ. The CDR3 totals 13 residues.

The chain employs TRBV29-1 and TRBJ2-1; TRBD1 agrees at 9 bases. The CDR3 spans 14 residues. The J segment lost 7 bases and the V segment lost 7 bases, leaving 11 bases of the junction unmatched. Germline V CDR1 and CDR2: SQVTM, ANQGSEA. Here the CDR3 DNA reads TGCAGCGCAATACCGGGACAGGGAGGGAATGAGCAGTTCTTC. Translation gives CSAIPGQGGNEQFF.

The chain has TRBV6-5 and TRBJ1-5, with TRBD1 identical over 8 bases. Per germline, CDR1 MNHEY and CDR2 SVGAGI. The CDR3 is made up of 13 amino acids. The J segment lost 8 bases and the V segment lost 4 bases, leaving 4 bases of the junction unmatched. This CDR3 reads CASSLGQAKPQHF. CDR3 in DNA: TGTGCCAGCAGTTTGGGACAGGCTAAGCCCCAGCATTTT.

The J gene is TRBJ1-3, the V gene TRBV27; unclear D gene. The V gene's germline CDR1 is MNHEY and CDR2 SMNVEV (reference sequence). This CDR3 contains 15 residues. Between the trimmed V and J ends, which lost 5 bases and 0 bases, there was a span of 11 bases. CDR3 residues: CASSLGIHSGNTIYF. The CDR3 DNA is TGTGCCAGCAGTCTCGGGATCCACTCTGGAAACACCATATATTTT.

The chain couples TRBV19 to TRBJ1-5; TRBD1 agrees at 10 bases. This CDR3 has 16 amino acids. V shed 4 bases, J shed 3 bases, and the junction held 6 bases outside the gene matches. Germline-derived CDR1 and CDR2 are LNHDA and SQIVND (reference sequence). This chain's CDR3 is CASSNTGTGDNQPQHF. Written as DNA, the CDR3 is TGTGCCAGTAGTAATACCGGGACAGGGGACAATCAGCCCCAGCATTTT.

The chain couples TRBV3-1 (or the pseudogene TRBV3-2) to TRBJ1-5; D perhaps matches TRBD1 (5 bases). Trimming took off 3 bases at V and 5 bases at J, with 11 bases between the two ends. CDR1 LGHDT and CDR2 YNNKEL come from the germline V gene (reference sequence). This CDR3 has 14 amino acids. The chain's CDR3 is CASSHVGPDQPQHF. The CDR3 DNA reads as TGTGCCAGCAGCCACGTGGGGCCCGATCAGCCCCAGCATTTT.

This clone was detected only a few times. This chain joins TRBV29-1 and TRBJ1-3; no clear D gene. This CDR3 is built from 13 residues. Trimming removed 5 bases at V and 0 bases at J, with 8 bases between. Germline V CDR1 and CDR2: SQVTM, ANQGSEA. CDR3 nucleotides: TGCAGCGTTAGAACGGTCTCTGGAAACACCATATATTTT. It translates to CSVRTVSGNTIYF.

This clone was found once. The CDR3 loop reads CASSIGQAADYNEQFF. CDR3 nucleotides: TGTGCCAGCAGTATAGGACAGGCGGCCGATTACAATGAGCAGTTCTTC. This chain links TRBV2 with TRBJ2-1; TRBD1 agrees at 7 bases. V lost 5 bases and J lost 4; bases outside the gene matches: 11. The CDR3 sequence is 16 residues long. Germline-derived CDR1 and CDR2 are SNHLY and FYNNEI.

This clone has only one observation. The V gene is TRBV19, the J gene TRBJ1-5, with D unclear. V was pared by 1 base and J by 7 bases, with 14 bases between. This CDR3 contains 15 residues. Germline values: CDR1 LNHDA, CDR2 SQIVND (reference sequence). This CDR3 is CASSIVPGEGQPQHF. As DNA, the CDR3 is TGTGCCAGTAGTATAGTTCCTGGGGAGGGACAGCCCCAGCATTTT.

This clone was detected a few times. V is TRBV7-9 and J is TRBJ2-7, with D possibly matching TRBD1 (6 bases). In germline, CDR1 is SEHNR, CDR2 FQNEAQ (reference sequence). V lost 2 bases, J lost 3 bases, and 11 bases lay in between. CDR3 length: 14 amino acids. Here the CDR3 reads CASSLQGPLYEQYF. The CDR3 DNA follows: TGTGCCAGCAGCTTACAGGGGCCCCTCTACGAGCAGTACTTC.

V and J are TRBV18 and TRBJ2-7; perhaps TRBD1 as D (6 bases). V lost 0 bases to trimming and J lost 2 bases, with 14 bases between them. Germline V lookup: CDR1 KGHSH, CDR2 LQKENI. This CDR3 region has 16 residues. CDR3 nucleotides: TGTGCCAGCTCACCACCCGGGCAGGGGAGCCCCTACGAGCAGTACTTC. Encoded protein: CASSPPGQGSPYEQYF. The full variable domain, with the rest looked up from reference TRBV18 and TRBJ2-7, is NAGVMQNPRHLVRRRGQEARLRCSPMKGHSHVYWYRQLPEEGLKFMVYLQKENIIDESGMPKERFSAEFPKEGPSILRIQQVVRGDSAAYFCASSPPGQGSPYEQYFGPGTRLTVT.

This clone was recorded a few times. V usage is TRBV7-3 and J usage is TRBJ2-1; tentatively, D is TRBD2 (5 bases). Trimming pared 5 bases from V and 3 bases from J, leaving 8 bases between. Germline-derived CDR1 and CDR2 are SGHTA and FQGTGA. There are 13 residues in the CDR3. CDR3 region: CASSISGYNEQFF. The CDR3 DNA follows: TGTGCCAGCAGCATCAGCGGCTACAATGAGCAGTTCTTC.

As DNA, the CDR3 is TGTGCCATCAGTGGGTCAGGGGCACGAAATGAAAAACTGTTTTTT. It specifies CAISGSGARNEKLFF. The chain combines TRBV10-3 with TRBJ1-4; D may be TRBD1 (6 bases). Per germline, CDR1 ENHRY and CDR2 SYGVKD. This CDR3 is 15 amino acids long. V lost 4 bases to trimming and J lost 5 bases, with 14 bases between them.